Below are 14 T cell receptor beta chains sequenced from a single sample in a study of T-cell memory formation after mild COVID-19. Each CDR3 protein gets one entry after TCRdb re-called the 5' RACE reads with MiXCR. The sample lists almost 350,000 distinct CDR3 sequences; 20% to 25% were seen once. Sequenced sample: PBMCs or a T cell subset sorted from them (not recorded which). These receptors were collected from a man aged 18 to 30 who had mild COVID-19 (a few samples of this study predate the infection). Cell type and time point are not known.

This clonotype was recorded a few times. The chain is built from TRBV4-2 and TRBJ2-1; D is unclear. Germline CDR1 LGHNA, CDR2 YNFKEQ. With 0 bases removed from V and 4 bases from J, the gap between germline ends came to 13 bases. CDR3 length: 16 amino acids. CDR3 protein: CASSQDPGSPYNEQFF. CDR3 in DNA: TGTGCCAGCAGCCAAGATCCGGGCTCGCCGTACAATGAGCAGTTCTTC.

This chain joins TRBV4-3 and TRBJ1-3, with 8 bases that match TRBD1. Germline assignment: CDR1 LGHNA and CDR2 YSLEER. CDR3 size: 15 residues. J lost 2 bases, V lost 3 bases, and 3 bases had no gene match. The DNA of the CDR3 is TGCGCCAGCAGCCAGGACAGGGTCGCTGGAAACACCATATATTTT. It yields the protein CASSQDRVAGNTIYF.

This clonotype was observed a handful of times. This chain links TRBV28 with TRBJ2-5; D is uncertain. V was pared by 1 base and J by 3 bases, with 18 bases between. This CDR3 contains 17 residues. Germline V lookup: CDR1 MDHEN, CDR2 SYDVKM. CDR3 residues: CASSLFRLGGRKETQYF. Written as DNA, the CDR3 is TGTGCCAGCAGTTTATTCCGTCTCGGCGGAAGAAAAGAGACCCAGTACTTC.

J is TRBJ2-7 and V is TRBV7-2, with unresolved D. Germline V CDR1 and CDR2: SGHTA, FQGNSA. This CDR3 has 11 residues. V lost 1 base and J lost 5, with 3 bases in between. The CDR3: CASSLGDEQYV. The CDR3 DNA is TGTGCCAGCAGCTTAGGGGACGAGCAGTACGTC.

This clonotype was counted many times. J is TRBJ2-1 and V is TRBV7-3; D is undetermined. In germline, CDR1 is SGHTA, CDR2 FQGTGA. Trimming removed 5 bases from V and 12 bases from J, with 23 bases in between. The CDR3 covers 15 residues. The CDR3 loop is CASSPGAGSQNPQFF. The CDR3 nucleotides are TGTGCCAGCAGCCCGGGCGCAGGATCCCAGAACCCGCAGTTCTTC.

This clonotype was seen a handful of times. V and J are TRBV24-1 and TRBJ2-5; the D is unclear. The CDR3 has 11 amino acids. Trimming stripped 4 bases from V and 5 bases from J, with 4 bases between. The germline gives CDR1 KGHDR, CDR2 SFDVKD. CDR3 sequence reads: CATSEWETQYF. CDR3 sequence (DNA): TGTGCCACCAGTGAGTGGGAGACCCAGTACTTC.

This clonotype came up a few times. This chain links TRBV12-3 or TRBV12-4 with TRBJ2-3; 7 bases are shared with TRBD2. J was trimmed by 4 bases and V by 6 bases; bases with no gene match: 4. CDR3 size: 13 residues. In DNA, the CDR3 is TGTGCCAGCAGCGCAGGACTAGCAGATACGCAGTATTTT. Translated: CASSAGLADTQYF.

In its sample, this clonotype was seen a few times. V is TRBV28 and J is TRBJ2-5; 10 bases map to TRBD2. Looked up from germline, CDR1 is MDHEN and CDR2 is SYDVKM. The ends lost 6 bases at V and 5 bases at J; junction bases unmatched: 9. This CDR3 spans 15 amino acids. CDR3 bases: TGTGCCAGCAGACCACTAGCGGGGAACGGTGAGACCCAGTACTTC. It is translated as CASRPLAGNGETQYF. The whole variable domain, remainder taken from reference TRBV28 and TRBJ2-5, is DVKVTQSSRYLVKRTGEKVFLECVQDMDHENMFWYRQDPGLGLRLIYFSYDVKMKEKGDIPEGYSVSREKKERFSLILESASTNQTSMYLCASRPLAGNGETQYFGPGTRLLVL.

The J gene is TRBJ1-1, the V gene TRBV12-3 or TRBV12-4; TRBD1 might be the D (5 bases). Trimming took 5 bases from V and 2 from J, leaving 12 bases between them. The CDR3 is 14 residues long. The CDR3, as DNA: TGTGCCAGCAGTGGATGGGACGGAAACACTGAAGCTTTCTTT. Its protein product is CASSGWDGNTEAFF.

This clonotype was seen a few times. This sequence joins TRBV10-3 and TRBJ1-2, with 10 nucleotides matching TRBD1. Germline CDR1 is ENHRY and CDR2 is SYGVKD. V lost 9 bases and J lost 3; bases outside the gene matches: 10. The CDR3 runs to 15 residues. The CDR3 region is CAIPRDRGSDYGYTF. The CDR3 DNA sequence: TGTGCCATACCCCGGGACAGGGGTTCGGACTATGGCTACACCTTC.

The rearrangement links TRBV20-1 to TRBJ1-5; D unclear. The CDR3 is 13 residues long. Trimming took off 3 bases at V and 2 bases at J, with 8 bases between the two ends. Germline-derived CDR1 and CDR2 are DFQATT and SNEGSKA (reference sequence). The CDR3, as DNA: TGCAGTGCTAGTGGGGAGGGCAATCAGCCCCAGCATTTT. Protein product: CSASGEGNQPQHF.

This clonotype was observed a handful of times. A read error may produce the germline difference seen at one junction end. The chain couples TRBV7-7 to TRBJ2-1; the match to TRBD1 covers 7 bases. The CDR3 runs to 15 residues. Germline V gene data show CDR1 as SSHAT and CDR2 as FNYEAQ (reference sequence). The chain's CDR3 is CASSSGTVHNNEQFF. CDR3 nucleotides: TGTGCTAGCAGCTCCGGGACAGTACATAACAATGAGCAGTTCTTC.

The chain couples TRBV21-1 to TRBJ2-2; the DNA was not compared with TRBD1, the D call given in the table. TRBV21-1 is labeled a pseudogene. The CDR3 is 18 residues long. The CDR3 region is CASSKNKSMGDPPGELFF. CDR3 sequence (DNA): TGTGCCAGCAGCAAAAATAAATCGATGGGGGATCCTCCCGGGGAGCTGTTTTTT.

This chain connects TRBV4-1 to TRBJ1-6, with a tentative D call TRBD1 (5 bases). The CDR3 is made up of 19 amino acids. Germline CDR1 and CDR2: MGHRA and YSYEKL. V lost 4 bases and J 0 bases, leaving 19 bases between the germline ends. The CDR3 DNA is TGCGCCAGCAGCCCAAGGACGCAGGGAGGGAGCTCCTATAATTCACCCCTCCACTTT. Amino acids: CASSPRTQGGSSYNSPLHF.